This T cell receptor beta chain comes out of a study of blood T cell repertoires in COVID-19. Study as a whole: COVID-19 samples collected from the United States, Italy and Spain covered acute and convalescent phases.

Across 20 to 25 US areas, participants ranged in age from 18 to 89 years. Trimming removed 5 bases from V and 11 bases from J, with 15 bases in between. This CDR3 comprises 11 residues. Germline V gene lookup returns CDR1 SQVTM and CDR2 ANQGSEA. Assay: immunoSEQ multiplex PCR; the TCRdb copy retains only in-frame clones and omits some. The table has fewer than 200,000 clones, more than 85% seen once. Sequenced material: PBMCs or T cells enriched from blood (not recorded which). The source of this sequence is a human donor with acute COVID-19. The donor label of this sample is uncertain. This chain joins TRBV29-1 and TRBJ1-1; unclear D gene. The CDR3 bases are TGCAGCGTTCTAATCCCTAGAAGGGCTTTCTTT. It specifies CSVLIPRRAFF.